The 21 T cell receptor beta chains listed next were all sequenced from one sample in a study of breast tumors, draining lymph nodes, adjacent tissues. Each CDR3 protein gets one entry after TCRdb re-called the multiplex PCR reads with MiXCR. The sample lists some 120,000 distinct CDR3 sequences, 15% to 20% occurring once. Samples came from axillary lymph nodes draining the breast cancer. Source material: axillary lymph node tissue. The source is a female donor with breast cancer. Some clones in this sample may be carry-over from other donors' samples.

Comment on this clonotype: This may be a read error: a much more frequent sequence differs by one nucleotide. The chain links TRBV6-1 to TRBJ2-7; 9 bases are a match to TRBD1. The CDR3 has 15 residues. In germline, CDR1 is MNHNS, CDR2 SASEGT. J was trimmed by 9 bases and V by 0 bases; bases with no gene match: 9. The CDR3 here is CASSEANRGPDGQYF. The CDR3 bases are TGTGCCAGCAGTGAAGCGAACAGGGGGCCCGACGGGCAGTACTTC.

The rearrangement joins TRBV15 to TRBJ1-6; D remains unclear. There are 13 residues in the CDR3. Germline V gene sequence: CDR1 LNHNV, CDR2 YYDKDF (reference sequence). V was cut by 5 bases and J by 8 bases, with 10 bases left in between. The CDR3, as DNA: TGTGCCACCAGCGGAGGGAAGGATTCACCCCTCCACTTT. As protein: CATSGGKDSPLHF.

Concerning this clonotype itself: A much larger clone differs by one base, so this may be a read error. The chain joins TRBV7-6 to TRBJ1-4; D unresolved. Germline V gene sequence: CDR1 SGHVS, CDR2 FNYEAQ. This CDR3 comprises 18 residues. The CDR3 sequence is CASSLVARYFATNEKPFF. The CDR3 DNA is TGTGCCAGCAGCTTAGTGGCACGGTATTTTGCAACTAATGAAAAACCGTTTTTT.

The sample holds many counts of this clonotype. This chain links TRBV5-1 with TRBJ2-7; D may be TRBD2 (8 bases). V dropped 2 bases and J dropped 4 bases, with 28 bases sitting between them. The CDR3 extends over 19 amino acids. The V gene's germline CDR1 is SGHRS and CDR2 YFSETQ. The CDR3 is CASSFRDSGAGVTIYEQYF. For the CDR3, the DNA is TGCGCCAGCAGCTTCCGGGACAGTGGAGCGGGAGTCACAATTTACGAGCAGTACTTC.

This clonotype was counted ten times or more. The V call is TRBV20-1, the J call TRBJ2-3; 9 bases align to TRBD2. Germline trimming cut 4 bases from V and 4 bases from J; bases unmatched to any gene: 21. Germline CDR1 DFQATT, CDR2 SNEGSKA (reference sequence). CDR3 length: 19 residues. CDR3 in DNA: TGCAGTGCTATGAACTTCGCAGCGTTCGGCGGGAGGGCCCCAGATACGCAGTATTTT. Protein: CSAMNFAAFGGRAPDTQYF.

Ten or more counts support this clonotype. The chain couples TRBV5-1 to TRBJ2-2, with no clear D. The ends were cut back, 4 bases at V and 4 bases at J, with 11 bases in the middle. Germline V gene lookup returns CDR1 SGHRS and CDR2 YFSETQ. The CDR3 consists of 14 residues. The CDR3 loop is CASSATDGTGELFF. CDR3 sequence (DNA): TGCGCCAGCAGCGCGACGGACGGCACCGGGGAGCTGTTTTTT.

This clonotype has at least ten counts. This CDR3 reads CSAGNDRGNEKLFF. In nucleotides, the CDR3 is TGCAGTGCTGGGAACGACAGGGGTAATGAAAAACTGTTTTTT. The V gene is TRBV20-1, the J gene TRBJ1-4; the match to TRBD1 covers 8 bases. The CDR3 length is 14 residues. The germline V gene encodes CDR1 DFQATT and CDR2 SNEGSKA (reference sequence). Trimming at V came to 5 bases and at J to 4 bases, leaving 6 bases not matched to a gene.

In its sample, this clonotype was seen a few times. The rearrangement joins TRBV13 to TRBJ2-2, with 9 bases that match TRBD1. The CDR3 spans 15 residues. Unmatched junction bases numbered 7, after V lost 5 bases and J lost 6 bases. Germline V gene lookup returns CDR1 PRHDT and CDR2 FYEKMQ (reference sequence). CDR3 coding DNA: TGTGCCAGCAGCATAGACAGGGGGTCTGCCGGGGAGCTGTTTTTT. It encodes CASSIDRGSAGELFF.

This clonotype was detected only a few times. The chain uses TRBV24-1 and TRBJ2-1; the D gene is possibly TRBD1 (5 bases). V dropped 4 bases and J dropped 9 bases, with 21 bases sitting between them. Germline-derived CDR1 and CDR2 are KGHDR and SFDVKD. The CDR3 is 16 amino acids. CDR3: CATSDRQPGRWGEQFF. The CDR3 region has the DNA TGTGCCACCAGTGACAGACAGCCGGGCAGGTGGGGTGAGCAGTTCTTC.

This clonotype was observed at least ten times. V usage is TRBV2 and J usage is TRBJ2-7; D gene uncertain. The CDR3 is made up of 14 amino acids. Germline assignment: CDR1 SNHLY and CDR2 FYNNEI. Trimming took off 4 bases at V and 3 bases at J, with 13 bases between the two ends. The CDR3 region has the DNA TGTGCCAGCAGTGCCTCCCTGGGGAACTACGAGCAGTACTTC. It yields the protein CASSASLGNYEQYF.

This clonotype was picked up many times. The J gene is TRBJ2-2, the V gene TRBV2, with a possible D match to TRBD1 (5 bases). With 7 bases removed from V and 3 bases from J, the gap between germline ends came to 15 bases. This CDR3 region has 15 residues. Per the germline V gene, CDR1 is SNHLY and CDR2 is FYNNEI. The CDR3 sequence is CASTRRVGDTGELFF. As DNA, the CDR3 is TGTGCCAGCACCCGACGGGTAGGGGACACCGGGGAGCTGTTTTTT.

This clonotype was detected ten times or more. This chain connects TRBV24-1 to TRBJ2-5; D remains unclear. Per the germline V gene, CDR1 is KGHDR and CDR2 is SFDVKD. The V end lost 3 bases, the J end lost 2 bases, and 9 bases lay between the germline ends. This CDR3 is built from 14 residues. The CDR3 here is CATSDPRRQETQYF. In nucleotides, the CDR3 is TGTGCCACCAGTGATCCCCGGCGTCAAGAGACCCAGTACTTC.

This clonotype showed up just a few times. This rearrangement joins TRBV28 to TRBJ2-5, with a possible D match to TRBD1 (7 bases). There are 13 residues in the CDR3. Germline CDR1 is MDHEN and CDR2 is SYDVKM. The V gene lost 2 bases and the J gene lost 9 bases, with 13 bases spanning the gap. CDR3 coding DNA: TGTGCCAGCAGTTTAAGCAGGGGGGAGGCCCAGTACTTC. This codes for CASSLSRGEAQYF.

At least ten counts were recorded for this clonotype. The chain carries TRBV14 and TRBJ2-5; D unresolved. Germline CDR1 and CDR2: SGHDN and FVKESK. This CDR3 has 15 residues. V was pared by 0 bases and J by 6 bases, with 14 bases between. Written as DNA, the CDR3 is TGTGCCAGCAGCCAAGATCTAGTGCAATGGCAGACCCAGTACTTC. Its translation: CASSQDLVQWQTQYF.

This clonotype was recorded many times. The chain couples TRBV27 to TRBJ2-7; possibly TRBD1 for D (5 bases). Trimming pared 2 bases from V and 0 bases from J, leaving 11 bases between. Germline CDR1 is MNHEY and CDR2 is SMNVEV (reference sequence). CDR3 length: 15 residues. The CDR3 coding sequence is TGTGCCAGCAGTTTAAAGTCGGACAACTCCTACGAGCAGTACTTC. Amino acids: CASSLKSDNSYEQYF.

This clonotype was observed at least ten times. V and J are TRBV19 and TRBJ1-2, with D possibly TRBD1 on 5 matching bases. V dropped 5 bases and J dropped 2 bases, with 21 bases sitting between them. Germline CDR1 and CDR2: LNHDA and SQIVND (reference sequence). The CDR3 is 17 amino acids. The CDR3 region is CASSPPGRQGYNYGYTF. The CDR3 DNA is TGTGCCAGTAGTCCCCCGGGCCGCCAGGGATACAACTATGGCTACACCTTC.

The sample holds many counts of this clonotype. V is TRBV7-8 and J is TRBJ1-5; D gene uncertain. In germline, CDR1 is SGHVS, CDR2 FQNEAQ. V lost 2 bases, J lost 3 bases, and 20 bases lay in between. The CDR3 contains 18 residues. CDR3 protein: CASSLYGVKGSINQPQHF. The CDR3 DNA sequence: TGTGCCAGCAGCTTATATGGGGTGAAGGGAAGCATCAATCAGCCCCAGCATTTT.

This clonotype has at least ten counts. The gene calls are TRBV6-4 and TRBJ2-1, with TRBD1 as a possible D gene (6 bases). Trimming took off 0 bases at V and 0 bases at J, with 9 bases between the two ends. The CDR3 is 16 amino acids. Germline V CDR1 and CDR2: MRHNA, SNTAGT. The CDR3: CASSDSGTNSYNEQFF. The CDR3, as DNA: TGTGCCAGCAGTGACTCCGGGACAAACTCCTACAATGAGCAGTTCTTC.

This clonotype was observed many times. The genes are TRBV4-1 and TRBJ2-5, with 12 bases identical to TRBD2. Trimming cost V 1 base and J 5 bases; bases outside gene matches: 2. The V gene's germline CDR1 is MGHRA and CDR2 YSYEKL. CDR3 length: 15 amino acids. CDR3 sequence (DNA): TGCGCCAGCAGCCAAGGGACTAGCGGGATTGAGACCCAGTACTTC. As protein: CASSQGTSGIETQYF.

This chain links TRBV7-6 with TRBJ2-6, with D maybe TRBD1 (6 bases). V was shortened by 0 bases and J by 4 bases, with 13 bases between the two germline ends. This CDR3 comprises 17 residues. Germline lookup yields CDR1 SGHVS and CDR2 FNYEAQ. The CDR3 DNA follows: TGTGCCAGCAGCTTAGCTGGGGGCTTCAAAGGGGCCAACGTCCTGACTTTC. Translating gives CASSLAGGFKGANVLTF.

This clonotype was seen repeatedly, ten times or more. V usage is TRBV29-1 and J usage is TRBJ1-2; TRBD1 is a possible D gene (5 bases). The CDR3 covers 13 residues. The germline V and J ends were trimmed by 0 bases and 3 bases, with 8 bases remaining between them. The germline V gene encodes CDR1 SQVTM and CDR2 ANQGSEA. CDR3 amino acids: CSVEDQGDYGYTF. The CDR3 nucleotides are TGCAGCGTTGAAGACCAGGGTGACTATGGCTACACCTTC.